The T cell receptor beta chain described here comes from a study of T cell changes during pregnancy in multiple sclerosis. Assay: immunoSEQ multiplex PCR; the TCRdb copy retains only in-frame clones and omits some. This table holds 64,000 or so clones, over 80% found once. V was trimmed by 5 bases and J by 5 bases, leaving 15 bases between them. CDR3 length equals 14 residues. Germline lookup yields CDR1 SEHNR and CDR2 FQNEAQ (reference sequence). The sequence was obtained from a female donor with multiple sclerosis, enrolled in a pregnancy study. The source material was peripheral blood, sampled in the first trimester of pregnancy. The J gene is TRBJ2-5, the V gene TRBV7-9, with D possibly being TRBD2 (6 bases). The CDR3, as DNA: TGTGCCAGCAGCCAAACTAGCCTTGCGGAGACCCAGTACTTC. It encodes CASSQTSLAETQYF.